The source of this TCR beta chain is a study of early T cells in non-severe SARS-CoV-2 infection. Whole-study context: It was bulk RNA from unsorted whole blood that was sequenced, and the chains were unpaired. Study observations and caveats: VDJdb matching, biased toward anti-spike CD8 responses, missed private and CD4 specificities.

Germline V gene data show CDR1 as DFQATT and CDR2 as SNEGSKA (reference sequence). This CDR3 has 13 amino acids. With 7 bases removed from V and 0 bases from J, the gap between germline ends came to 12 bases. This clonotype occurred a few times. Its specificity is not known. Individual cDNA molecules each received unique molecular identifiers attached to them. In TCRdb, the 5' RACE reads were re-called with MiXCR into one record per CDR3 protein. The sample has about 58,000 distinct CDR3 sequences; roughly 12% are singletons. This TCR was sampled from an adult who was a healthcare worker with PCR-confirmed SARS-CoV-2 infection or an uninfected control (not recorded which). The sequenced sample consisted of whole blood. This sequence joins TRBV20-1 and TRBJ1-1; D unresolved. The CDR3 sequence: CSVDSEMNTEAFF. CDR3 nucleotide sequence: TGCAGTGTCGATTCCGAAATGAACACTGAAGCTTTCTTT.